The text below deals with one T cell receptor (beta chain). No antigen is known for it. These data originate in a study of Ad26.COV2.S vaccination and SARS-CoV-2 variants. Study as a whole: Ad26.COV2.S, an intramuscular injection, was given once or twice 56 days apart.

Whole-study findings and limits: The breadth of spike-specific CD8+ and CD4+ T cell responses after vaccination was reportedly substantial. Vaccine recipients and placebo recipients showed similar non-spike TCR breadth. The placebo group had lower spike-specific TCR breadth than the vaccine recipients did.

Treatment: 15 to 20 received Ad26.COV2.S at low or high dose, single or two shots; about 5 received placebo; per-sample allocation not given. All samples were drawn on day 63, counting from the first vaccine or placebo injection. The CDR3 extends over 20 amino acids. TCRdb keeps only in-frame clones here, not all; method: immunoSEQ multiplex PCR. The sample lists about 500,000 clones; roughly nine tenths were seen once. The chain couples TRBV21-1 to TRBJ1-1; whether TRBD1, the table's D call, matches the DNA was not checked. TRBV21-1 is termed a pseudogene. The source is a person aged 18 to 65 who received the Ad26.COV2.S COVID-19 vaccine or a placebo. The sequencing here drew on peripheral blood, taken in a trial of Ad26.COV2.S vaccine versus placebo. The CDR3 nucleotides read TGTGCCAGCAGCAAATCTAGTGGGGTACAGGGGGCGGTGAGAGGGACTGAAGCTTTCTTT. This sequence encodes CASSKSSGVQGAVRGTEAFF.